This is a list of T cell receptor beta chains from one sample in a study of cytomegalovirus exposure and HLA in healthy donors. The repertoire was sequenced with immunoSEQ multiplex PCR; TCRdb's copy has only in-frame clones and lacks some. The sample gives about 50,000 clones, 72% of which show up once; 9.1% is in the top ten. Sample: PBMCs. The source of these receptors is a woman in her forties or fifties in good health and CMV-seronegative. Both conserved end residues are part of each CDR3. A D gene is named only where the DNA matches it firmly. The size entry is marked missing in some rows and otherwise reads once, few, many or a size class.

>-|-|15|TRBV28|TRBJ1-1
TGTGCCAGCAGTCCAGCTGCAGGGAGGTGGACTGAAGCTTTCTTT
CASSPAAGRWTEAFF
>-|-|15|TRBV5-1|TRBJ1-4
TGCGCCAGCAGCTTGGCTGGGGCTTTGGGGGAAAAACTGTTTTTT
CASSLAGALGEKLFF
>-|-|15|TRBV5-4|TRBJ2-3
TGTGCCAGCAGGGTAGGGGGTGGTAGAACAGATACGCAGTATTTT
CASRVGGGRTDTQYF
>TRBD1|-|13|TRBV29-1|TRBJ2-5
TGCAGCGTCCGCAGGGGGCCGGAAGAGACCCAGTACTTC
CSVRRGPEETQYF
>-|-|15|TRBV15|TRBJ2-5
TGTGCCACCAGCAGAGAGTCGAGGGGGCAAGAGACCCAGTACTTC
CATSRESRGQETQYF
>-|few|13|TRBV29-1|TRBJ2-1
TGCAGCGTTGGAGGGCAGGGGTACAATGAGCAGTTCTTC
CSVGGQGYNEQFF
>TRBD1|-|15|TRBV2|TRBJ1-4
TGTGCCAGCAGGGACAGGGAAGGGCACCATGAAAAACTGTTTTTT
CASRDREGHHEKLFF
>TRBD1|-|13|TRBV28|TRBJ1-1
TGTGCCAGCAGTGAGGGACAGGTCCGGGAAGCTTTCTTT
CASSEGQVREAFF
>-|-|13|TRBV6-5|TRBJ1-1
TGTGCCAGCAGTTATGTCCAGAACACTGAAGCTTTCTTT
CASSYVQNTEAFF
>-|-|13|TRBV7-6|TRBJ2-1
TGTGCCAGCAGCTTACCTGTGATGGCAGAGCAGTTCTTC
CASSLPVMAEQFF
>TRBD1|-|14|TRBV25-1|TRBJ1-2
TGTGCCAGCAGTGCTTGGGGACAGGAGGACGGCTACACCTTC
CASSAWGQEDGYTF
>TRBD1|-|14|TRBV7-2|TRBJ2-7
TGTGCCAGCAGCTCCCGGACAGGGGGCGATCAGCAGTACTTC
CASSSRTGGDQQYF
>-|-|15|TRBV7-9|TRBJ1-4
TGTGCCAGCAGCATCCTGACAGCAACTAATGAAAAACTGTTTTTT
CASSILTATNEKLFF
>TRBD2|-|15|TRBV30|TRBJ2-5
TGTGCCTGGGCCGGACTAGCGGGAGCAGGAGAGACCCAGTACTTC
CAWAGLAGAGETQYF
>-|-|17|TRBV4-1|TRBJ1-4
TGCGCCAGCAGCCAAGAAGGGGCCTGGCGGATCAATGAAAAACTGTTTTTT
CASSQEGAWRINEKLFF
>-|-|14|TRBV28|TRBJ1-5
TGTGCCAGCATCCCATCTCCGAGCGGTCAGCCCCAGCATTTT
CASIPSPSGQPQHF
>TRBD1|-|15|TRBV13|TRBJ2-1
TGTGCCAGCAGCTCGATCCGGGACAGCCCCAATGAGCAGTTCTTC
CASSSIRDSPNEQFF
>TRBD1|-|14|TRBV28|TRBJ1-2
TGTGCCAGCAATACTCCGGGACAGGGGTCTGGCTACACCTTC
CASNTPGQGSGYTF
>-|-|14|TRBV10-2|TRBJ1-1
TGCGCCAGTCAGGGGAGAACGCAGAACACTGAAGCTTTCTTT
CASQGRTQNTEAFF
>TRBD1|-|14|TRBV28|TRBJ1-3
TGTGCGACCGGGACAGGGTTTTCTGGAAACACCATATATTTT
CATGTGFSGNTIYF
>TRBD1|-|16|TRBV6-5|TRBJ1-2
TGTGCCAGCAGTTACTCTAGGGACAGAACTAACTATGGCTACACCTTC
CASSYSRDRTNYGYTF